This T cell receptor (beta chain) was documented in a study of cytomegalovirus exposure and HLA in healthy donors. Trimming took 0 bases from V and 10 from J, leaving 16 bases between them. The CDR3 runs 16 residues. Germline loops: CDR1 MNHNS, CDR2 SASEGT. PCR involved 60 Vbeta and 13 Jbeta primers. Here immunoSEQ multiplex PCR was the method, and the copy in TCRdb shows in-frame clones only, minus some. The sample has some 190,000 clones, 76% seen once. The sequenced sample consisted of PBMCs. This receptor was identified in a man aged 18 to 29 in good health and CMV-seronegative. This chain connects TRBV6-1 to TRBJ1-6; no firm D call. The CDR3 nucleotides are TGTGCCAGCAGTGAAGCGATCTCGGTCCCCAAATCACCCCTCCACTTT. The encoded protein is CASSEAISVPKSPLHF.